This T cell receptor (beta chain) was sequenced during a study of blood T cell repertoires in COVID-19. Study-level information: Specimens from acute and convalescent COVID-19 originated in the United States, Italy and Spain. PBMCs, B-cell-depleted T cells, or T cells provided the cDNA or gDNA that made up the material.

As handled by the study authors: The authors estimated nucleated cell counts from reference gene primer amplification. Clones were read by immunoSEQ multiplex PCR, and TCRdb kept only the in-frame ones, dropping some. V, J and clone size are taken as reported in that table, and D and trimming were inferred from the DNA itself. The sample has about 140,000 clones; roughly 87% are singletons. CDR3 length equals 16 residues. Sequenced material: peripheral blood. The chain combines TRBV21-1 with TRBJ2-2; TRBD1, the table's D call, lacks a check against the DNA. TRBV21-1 is reported as a pseudogene. This receptor was obtained from a man in his 70s with acute or convalescent COVID-19. The CDR3 nucleotides are TGTGCCAGCAGCAAGCATGGACAGGGGAACACCGGGGAGCTGTTTTTT. This codes for CASSKHGQGNTGELFF.